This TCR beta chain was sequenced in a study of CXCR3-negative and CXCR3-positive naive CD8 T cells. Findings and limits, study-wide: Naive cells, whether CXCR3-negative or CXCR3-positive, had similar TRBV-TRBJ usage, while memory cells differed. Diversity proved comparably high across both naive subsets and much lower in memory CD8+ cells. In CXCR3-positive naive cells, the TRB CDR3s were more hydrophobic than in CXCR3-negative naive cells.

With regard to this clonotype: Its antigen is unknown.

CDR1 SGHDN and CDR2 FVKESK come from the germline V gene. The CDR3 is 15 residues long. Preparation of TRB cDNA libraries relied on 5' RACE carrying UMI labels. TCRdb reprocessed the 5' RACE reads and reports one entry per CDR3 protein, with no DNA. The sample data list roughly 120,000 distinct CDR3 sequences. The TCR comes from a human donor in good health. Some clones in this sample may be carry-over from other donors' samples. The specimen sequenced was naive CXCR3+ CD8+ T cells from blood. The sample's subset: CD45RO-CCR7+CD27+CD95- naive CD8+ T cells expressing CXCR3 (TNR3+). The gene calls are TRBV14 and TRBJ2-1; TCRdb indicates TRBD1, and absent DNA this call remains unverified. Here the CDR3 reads CASRGHAGEHGEQFF.